This record looks at one TCR beta chain sequence and its context. Its antigen remains unidentified. This entry comes from a study of T cell responses to AZD1222 COVID-19 vaccine. Sequenced by immunoSEQ multiplex PCR; TCRdb stores in-frame clones only, minus some. This table holds 150,000 to 200,000 clones, almost 95% found once. Germline CDR1 LNHDA, CDR2 SQIVND (reference sequence). Trimming removed 6 bases from V and 7 bases from J; junction bases left unmatched: 12. The CDR3 totals 16 residues. Study-wide results and limits: Dominant at 160-218 and 743-854, vaccine-associated CD4 TCRs also spanned spike. The donor cohort was predominantly white British with a female majority, and clonal diversity may have been underestimated. After the peak T cell response, and only then, were repertoires sampled.

This TCR derives from an adult in good health. The gene calls are TRBV19 and TRBJ2-1; 10 bases are a match to TRBD1. Sequenced material: peripheral blood, taken on day 0 of AZD1222 vaccination. CDR3 protein: CASRGWGDRGGNEQFF. The CDR3 nucleotides are TGTGCCAGTAGAGGTTGGGGGGACAGGGGAGGGAATGAGCAGTTCTTC.